This TCR beta chain was identified during a study of blood T cell repertoires in COVID-19. Study-wide background: Acute-phase and convalescent COVID-19 samples originated in the United States, Italy and Spain. PBMCs, B-cell-depleted T cells, or T cells provided the cDNA or gDNA that made up the material.

Original analysis: Reference gene primer amplification in the assay estimated nucleated cell counts. Assay used: immunoSEQ multiplex PCR; TCRdb lists only in-frame clones, some missing. The DNA gave D and trimming, while V, J and clone size come from that table. This repertoire shows some 240,000 clones, around 80% found once; its top ten account for approximately 6.6%. This CDR3 spans 14 amino acids. After removal of 0 bases from V and 8 bases from J, the junction contained 6 bases not matched to a gene. Germline CDR1 and CDR2: KGHSH and LQKENI. The chain carries TRBV18 and TRBJ1-2, with 7 positions matching TRBD1. The TCR was taken from a woman in her 70s with acute or convalescent COVID-19. The sample consisted of peripheral blood. CDR3 loop: CASSPPATGKGYTF. CDR3 coding DNA: TGTGCCAGCTCACCACCGGCGACAGGGAAAGGCTACACCTTC.